Presented here are 15 T cell receptor beta chains from one specimen sequenced in a study of monozygotic twins with inflammatory bowel disease. TCRdb reprocessed the 5' RACE reads, keeping one entry per CDR3 protein, no DNA. The table for this sample gives 150,000 or so distinct CDR3 sequences. Sequenced sample: blood. Receptors were obtained from a human donor with ulcerative colitis or Crohn's disease, or a healthy co-twin of an affected twin (not recorded which).

The CDR3: CATTGLANEQFF. The V gene is TRBV19, the J gene TRBJ2-1; there is no DNA to check the TCRdb D call of TRBD2. The CDR3 runs to 12 residues. Germline loops: CDR1 LNHDA, CDR2 SQIVND (reference sequence).

The chain links TRBV25-1 to TRBJ2-5. This CDR3 has 14 amino acids. Germline lookup yields CDR1 MGHDK and CDR2 SYGVNS. This CDR3 is CASSEYGSQETQYF.

CDR3 amino acids: CASRFPSGVTGELFF. The rearrangement links TRBV3-1 to TRBJ2-2; as DNA is missing, the TRBD2 call by TCRdb cannot be tested. The CDR3 runs to 15 residues. CDR1 LGHDT and CDR2 YNNKEL come from the germline V gene (reference sequence).

The rearrangement links TRBV11-2 to TRBJ2-7; TCRdb's D call of TRBD2 is untestable without DNA. The V gene's germline CDR1 is SGHAT and CDR2 FQNNGV. This CDR3 region has 16 residues. CDR3 protein: CASSLVFAGVGREQYF.

This rearrangement joins TRBV20-1 to TRBJ2-5; TCRdb lists TRBD1, though no DNA is available to test this call. The CDR3 sequence is 15 residues long. Germline V gene lookup returns CDR1 DFQATT and CDR2 SNEGSKA (reference sequence). CDR3 in amino acids: CSAGTSHRGQETQYF.

This chain uses TRBV12-3 or TRBV12-4 with TRBJ1-5. The CDR3 totals 13 residues. CDR3: CASSVGGSQPQHF.

The chain recombines TRBV27 with TRBJ2-3; TCRdb's assignment of TRBD2 cannot be checked, as there is no DNA. This CDR3 is 20 amino acids long. Germline V gene sequence: CDR1 MNHEY, CDR2 SMNVEV (reference sequence). CDR3 region: CASSLSPSLPSGSRTDTQYF.

The J gene is TRBJ1-1, the V gene TRBV5-1. Germline V gene sequence: CDR1 SGHRS, CDR2 YFSETQ. This CDR3 has 13 residues. The CDR3 is CASSPRAGFEAFF.

This rearrangement joins TRBV20-1 to TRBJ1-5; the D call of TRBD1 rests on TCRdb alone, since no DNA is present to check it. This CDR3 has 13 amino acids. CDR1 and CDR2 from the germline V gene are DFQATT and SNEGSKA (reference sequence). CDR3 region: CSARGTGNQPQHF.

CDR3 sequence reads: CASSLGQGLAEAFF. The chain joins TRBV7-9 to TRBJ1-1; TCRdb's D call of TRBD1 is untestable without DNA. Germline values: CDR1 SEHNR, CDR2 FQNEAQ (reference sequence). This CDR3 is 14 amino acids long. The full variable domain, with the rest looked up from reference TRBV7-9 and TRBJ1-1, is DTGVSQNPRHKITKRGQNVTFRCDPISEHNRLYWYRQTLGQGPEFLTYFQNEAQLEKSRLLSDRFSAERPKGSFSTLEIQRTEQGDSAMYLCASSLGQGLAEAFFGQGTRLTVV.

The chain is built from TRBV5-8 and TRBJ1-1; TCRdb returns TRBD1, unconfirmable since there is no DNA. The CDR3 has 15 amino acids. Per germline, CDR1 SGHTS and CDR2 YDEGEE. This CDR3 reads CASSPSGVGDTEAFF.

CDR3 loop: CASSQAGVEKLFF. This chain uses TRBV4-1 with TRBJ1-4; with no DNA, the TCRdb D assignment of TRBD1 cannot be verified. The CDR3 is 13 residues long. In germline, CDR1 is MGHRA, CDR2 YSYEKL.

The rearrangement joins TRBV20-1 to TRBJ1-5. The germline V gene encodes CDR1 DFQATT and CDR2 SNEGSKA (reference sequence). The CDR3 is 13 residues long. The CDR3 here is CSAVWAGYQPQHF.

The chain carries TRBV6-1 and TRBJ2-3; TCRdb designates TRBD2, a call that cannot be tested without DNA. The CDR3 loop spans 16 amino acids. Germline lookup yields CDR1 MNHNS and CDR2 SASEGT. The CDR3 spells CASSERLAGGTDTQYF.

The rearrangement links TRBV28 to TRBJ1-1. CDR1 and CDR2 from the germline V gene are MDHEN and SYDVKM. This CDR3 comprises 11 residues. The CDR3 here is CASKRVTEAFF.